The rows below give T cell receptor beta chains drawn from one sample of a study of blood T cell repertoires in COVID-19. Only in-frame clones appear in the TCRdb table, and some are missing; sequencing was by immunoSEQ multiplex PCR. The table shows some 210,000 clones, with about 91% occurring only once. The sample consisted of PBMCs or T cells enriched from blood (not recorded which). The receptors shown here come from a man in his late teens or twenties with acute COVID-19. Each CDR3 is given with its conserved first and last residue. Some rows have no size entry. The others give once, few or many, or a class for an expanded clone.

CASSSPERPPYEQYF | . | TRBJ2-7 | TRBV18
CASQTGGGSPLHF | . | TRBJ1-6 | TRBV27
CASSLGGSVQETQYF | . | TRBJ2-5 | TRBV5-1
CASSSKSGRALTEQYF | . | TRBJ2-7 | TRBV6-6
CASSQDVGQLNYGYTF | . | TRBJ1-2 | TRBV3-1/TRBV3-2
CSASGQGFSGRADTQYF | . | TRBJ2-3 | TRBV20-1
CASSDRGGNTGELFF | . | TRBJ2-2 | TRBV10-2
CASSAENHNEQFF | . | TRBJ2-1 | TRBV9
CASSYPLGQPQHF | . | TRBJ1-5 | TRBV28
CASSRTPQGNQETQYF | . | TRBJ2-5 | TRBV7-6
CASSSDVGSRGNTIYF | . | TRBJ1-3 | TRBV9
CASSPDRGDNQPQHF | . | TRBJ1-5 | TRBV4-2
CASSAAGTSDYEQYF | . | TRBJ2-7 | TRBV28
CASSVVAGSPYEQYF | . | TRBJ2-7 | TRBV5-6
CASSQYPRATNEKLFF | few | TRBJ1-4 | TRBV4-2
CASSQDLMTGHQPQHF | . | TRBJ1-5 | TRBV4-1
CASTLSAGNTIYF | . | TRBJ1-3 | TRBV12-3/TRBV12-4
CASRTRRGQETQYF | . | TRBJ2-5 | TRBV6-5
CASSQERLDRSSGNTIYF | . | TRBJ1-3 | TRBV18
CAIATGIQPQHF | . | TRBJ1-5 | TRBV28
CAWSDRQGHTGELFF | . | TRBJ2-2 | TRBV30
CASSQDRRGGQPQHF | . | TRBJ1-5 | TRBV3-1/TRBV3-2
CASSLTSGRISDTQYF | . | TRBJ2-3 | TRBV28
CASSLASGGYDTEAFF | . | TRBJ1-1 | TRBV5-1
CAISGGGNEQYF | . | TRBJ2-7 | TRBV10-3
CASSLGQRNEKLFF | few | TRBJ1-4 | TRBV5-1
CASSQAGQHSGNTIYF | . | TRBJ1-3 | TRBV3-1/TRBV3-2
CASSQPGQPYGYTF | . | TRBJ1-2 | TRBV28
CASSYSPGNYEQYF | . | TRBJ2-7 | TRBV6-5